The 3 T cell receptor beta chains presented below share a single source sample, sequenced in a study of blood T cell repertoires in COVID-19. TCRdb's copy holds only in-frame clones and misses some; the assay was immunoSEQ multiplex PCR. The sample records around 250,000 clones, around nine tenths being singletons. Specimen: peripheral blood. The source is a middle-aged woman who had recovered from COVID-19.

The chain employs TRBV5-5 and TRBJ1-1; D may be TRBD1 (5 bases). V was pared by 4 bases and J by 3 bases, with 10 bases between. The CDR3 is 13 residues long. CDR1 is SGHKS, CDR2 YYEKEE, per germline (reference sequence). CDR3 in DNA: TGTGCCAGCAGCCAACAGGCGGACACTGAAGCTTTCTTT. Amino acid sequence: CASSQQADTEAFF.

As DNA, the CDR3 is TGTGCCAGCAGCGTAGATCTAGAGCGCTCAGATACGCAGTATTTT. Translated, it gives CASSVDLERSDTQYF. This chain links TRBV9 with TRBJ2-3, with D uncertain. Trimming took 0 bases from V and 4 from J, leaving 12 bases between them. The germline V gene encodes CDR1 SGDLS and CDR2 YYNGEE. CDR3 length equals 15 residues.

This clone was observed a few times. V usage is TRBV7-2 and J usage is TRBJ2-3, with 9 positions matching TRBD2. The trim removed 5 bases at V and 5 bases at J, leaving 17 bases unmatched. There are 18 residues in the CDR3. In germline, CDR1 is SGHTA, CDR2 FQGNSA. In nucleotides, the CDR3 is TGTGCCAGCAGCCCGGGGGTTGTGGGCGGGAGGGTGAGAGATACGCAGTATTTT. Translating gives CASSPGVVGGRVRDTQYF. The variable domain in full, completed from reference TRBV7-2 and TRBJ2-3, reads GAGVSQSPSNKVTEKGKDVELRCDPISGHTALYWYRQSLGQGLEFLIYFQGNSAPDKSGLPSDRFSAERTGGSVSTLTIQRTQQEDSAVYLCASSPGVVGGRVRDTQYFGPGTRLTVL.